A selection of T cell receptor beta chains follows, all from one sample in a study of blood T cell repertoires in COVID-19. Clones were sequenced by immunoSEQ multiplex PCR, and TCRdb holds only the in-frame ones, with some missing. This sample has fewer than 300,000 clones; approximately 87% occur once, and the top ten carry around 12%. The sample consisted of peripheral blood. The receptors originated from a woman in her 30s with COVID-19, enrolled during active disease. Each CDR3 is given with its conserved first and last residue. Each record gives: CDR3 DNA, CDR3 protein, D gene, J gene, clone size, V gene. A D gene is named only where the DNA matches it firmly. Size values are once, few and many counts, or a class for expanded clones, and some rows have none.

cdr3_nt: TGCAGTGCTAGTGTTGACATTCCCTACGAGCAGTACTTC
cdr3_aa: CSASVDIPYEQYF
d_call: -
j_call: TRBJ2-7
clone_size: -
v_call: TRBV20-1

cdr3_nt: TGTGCCAGCAGGAGATTGCCAACTAATGAAAAACTGTTTTTT
cdr3_aa: CASRRLPTNEKLFF
d_call: -
j_call: TRBJ1-4
clone_size: -
v_call: TRBV28

cdr3_nt: TGTGCCAGCAGCTTAGATTCGTACAGGGATACGAACACTGAAGCTTTCTTT
cdr3_aa: CASSLDSYRDTNTEAFF
d_call: -
j_call: TRBJ1-1
clone_size: -
v_call: TRBV7-9

cdr3_nt: TGTGCCAGCAGCTCAGTAAGGAATCCTCAAGAGGGCAATCAGCCCCAGCATTTT
cdr3_aa: CASSSVRNPQEGNQPQHF
d_call: -
j_call: TRBJ1-5
clone_size: -
v_call: TRBV28

cdr3_nt: TGTGCCAGCAGTTCTGGGGCAAGCAAAGAGACCCAGTACTTC
cdr3_aa: CASSSGASKETQYF
d_call: -
j_call: TRBJ2-5
clone_size: -
v_call: TRBV28

cdr3_nt: TGTGCCAGCTCACCACTACTGATGGACAGCAATAATGAAAAACTGTTTTTT
cdr3_aa: CASSPLLMDSNNEKLFF
d_call: -
j_call: TRBJ1-4
clone_size: -
v_call: TRBV18

cdr3_nt: TGTGCCAGCAGCGTAGACGACAGTAGGAGGGTTACCGGGGAGCTGTTTTTT
cdr3_aa: CASSVDDSRRVTGELFF
d_call: -
j_call: TRBJ2-2
clone_size: -
v_call: TRBV9

cdr3_nt: TGTGCCAGCAGCCACGGACAGGGTTGGCAAAAACTGTTTTTT
cdr3_aa: CASSHGQGWQKLFF
d_call: TRBD1
j_call: TRBJ1-4
clone_size: -
v_call: TRBV14

cdr3_nt: TGCAGTGCTACTGTGGATACGCAGTATTTT
cdr3_aa: CSATVDTQYF
d_call: -
j_call: TRBJ2-3
clone_size: -
v_call: TRBV20-1

cdr3_nt: TGTGCCAGCTCGCGGGACAGGGCCTACGAGCAGTACTTC
cdr3_aa: CASSRDRAYEQYF
d_call: TRBD1
j_call: TRBJ2-7
clone_size: once
v_call: TRBV18

cdr3_nt: TGTGCCAGTAGTTTCCACTCCCTCGCCGAGCAGTACTTC
cdr3_aa: CASSFHSLAEQYF
d_call: -
j_call: TRBJ2-7
clone_size: few
v_call: TRBV19

cdr3_nt: TGTGCCAGCAGTAAAGTGAGCTCTGGGGCCAACGTCCTGACTTTC
cdr3_aa: CASSKVSSGANVLTF
d_call: -
j_call: TRBJ2-6
clone_size: once
v_call: TRBV7-8

cdr3_nt: TGTGCCAGCAGTCGCCTTCCTAGAAACAATGAGCAGTTCTTC
cdr3_aa: CASSRLPRNNEQFF
d_call: -
j_call: TRBJ2-1
clone_size: -
v_call: TRBV6-5

cdr3_nt: TGTGCCAGCAGCCGCTTCCTCGGCAGGGGGACGTTCTATGGCTACACCTTC
cdr3_aa: CASSRFLGRGTFYGYTF
d_call: TRBD1
j_call: TRBJ1-2
clone_size: -
v_call: TRBV7-2

cdr3_nt: TGTGCCAGCAGCTTGGTTCCTGGGACAGGGGGCCTTGGCTACACCTTC
cdr3_aa: CASSLVPGTGGLGYTF
d_call: TRBD1
j_call: TRBJ1-2
clone_size: -
v_call: TRBV5-4

cdr3_nt: TGTGCCAGCAGCGGTCAGGGTTATGGCTACACCTTC
cdr3_aa: CASSGQGYGYTF
d_call: -
j_call: TRBJ1-2
clone_size: -
v_call: TRBV11-2

cdr3_nt: TGCGCCAGCCAACTAGCGGGCGAGAGCTCCTACGAGCAGTACTTC
cdr3_aa: CASQLAGESSYEQYF
d_call: TRBD2
j_call: TRBJ2-7
clone_size: -
v_call: TRBV10-2

cdr3_nt: TGTGCCAGCAGCTTAAGGGGAACAGGGAGCTCCTATAATTCACCCCTCCACTTT
cdr3_aa: CASSLRGTGSSYNSPLHF
d_call: -
j_call: TRBJ1-6
clone_size: -
v_call: TRBV7-6

cdr3_nt: TGTGCCAGTAGTATAGTAAGCGGGGGCCCCTTCCCAGATACGCAGTATTTT
cdr3_aa: CASSIVSGGPFPDTQYF
d_call: TRBD2
j_call: TRBJ2-3
clone_size: -
v_call: TRBV19

cdr3_nt: TGTGCCAGTAGTATAGATCGGGGGGGGCCAGTCTCCGAGCAGTACTTC
cdr3_aa: CASSIDRGGPVSEQYF
d_call: TRBD2
j_call: TRBJ2-7
clone_size: -
v_call: TRBV19

cdr3_nt: TGTGCCAGCAGTTTGACTAGCGGGGGGGCCTACAATGAGCAGTTCTTC
cdr3_aa: CASSLTSGGAYNEQFF
d_call: TRBD2
j_call: TRBJ2-1
clone_size: -
v_call: TRBV27

cdr3_nt: TGCGCCAGCAGCTTACAGGGGTGGAACACTGAAGCTTTCTTT
cdr3_aa: CASSLQGWNTEAFF
d_call: TRBD1
j_call: TRBJ1-1
clone_size: few
v_call: TRBV5-1

cdr3_nt: TGTGCCAGCAGCTCCCGGCGAGCGGGGGGGCTAAATGAGCAGTTCTTC
cdr3_aa: CASSSRRAGGLNEQFF
d_call: TRBD2
j_call: TRBJ2-1
clone_size: -
v_call: TRBV5-4

cdr3_nt: TGTGCCAGCAGTTATGGACAGACTGGGTATGGCTACACCTTC
cdr3_aa: CASSYGQTGYGYTF
d_call: -
j_call: TRBJ1-2
clone_size: -
v_call: TRBV2

cdr3_nt: TGTGCCAGCAGTGAAGCGGGAGTATCGAATGAAAAACTGTTTTTT
cdr3_aa: CASSEAGVSNEKLFF
d_call: -
j_call: TRBJ1-4
clone_size: -
v_call: TRBV2

cdr3_nt: TGTGCCAGCCTAGGTACTAAGACAGATACGCAGTATTTT
cdr3_aa: CASLGTKTDTQYF
d_call: -
j_call: TRBJ2-3
clone_size: -
v_call: TRBV3-1/TRBV3-2

cdr3_nt: TGCACCAGCAGCCCATGGAGGGGCGGAACCACCTACGAGCAGTACTTC
cdr3_aa: CTSSPWRGGTTYEQYF
d_call: -
j_call: TRBJ2-7
clone_size: -
v_call: TRBV1

cdr3_nt: TGTGCTAGTGGTTCCTTAGCGGGGGGAGTGGATGAGCAGTTCTTC
cdr3_aa: CASGSLAGGVDEQFF
d_call: TRBD2
j_call: TRBJ2-1
clone_size: -
v_call: TRBV12-5

cdr3_nt: TGTGCCAGCTCACCCGAAGGGGCCACAGATACGCAGTATTTT
cdr3_aa: CASSPEGATDTQYF
d_call: -
j_call: TRBJ2-3
clone_size: -
v_call: TRBV18

cdr3_nt: TGTGCCAGCAGCCACCCCCTCGGTGAGCAGTTCTTC
cdr3_aa: CASSHPLGEQFF
d_call: -
j_call: TRBJ2-1
clone_size: -
v_call: TRBV5-5

cdr3_nt: TGCGCCAGCAGCTCGGGACTAGCGGGGTCGGGAGCGGAGACCCAGTACTTC
cdr3_aa: CASSSGLAGSGAETQYF
d_call: TRBD2
j_call: TRBJ2-5
clone_size: -
v_call: TRBV5-1

cdr3_nt: TGTGCCAGCAGCCTGCAGGGCGGGGGTGGCAACGAGCAGTACTTC
cdr3_aa: CASSLQGGGGNEQYF
d_call: TRBD2
j_call: TRBJ2-7
clone_size: -
v_call: TRBV5-6

cdr3_nt: TGTGCCAGCAGTCCCTACAGGGGGAATCAGCCCCAGCATTTT
cdr3_aa: CASSPYRGNQPQHF
d_call: TRBD1
j_call: TRBJ1-5
clone_size: few
v_call: TRBV27

cdr3_nt: TGTGCCAGTAGTTTCTTGGACAATGCGCGAAAACTGTTTTTT
cdr3_aa: CASSFLDNARKLFF
d_call: -
j_call: TRBJ1-4
clone_size: -
v_call: TRBV19

cdr3_nt: TGTGCCAGCAGTAGGACACCTTATAGCAATCAGCCCCAGCATTTT
cdr3_aa: CASSRTPYSNQPQHF
d_call: -
j_call: TRBJ1-5
clone_size: -
v_call: TRBV2

cdr3_nt: TGTGCCAGCAGCTGGCAGGGGGGCTATGGCTACACCTTC
cdr3_aa: CASSWQGGYGYTF
d_call: TRBD1
j_call: TRBJ1-2
clone_size: -
v_call: TRBV3-1/TRBV3-2

cdr3_nt: TGCGCCAGCAGCTTAACGGGATCGGACACAGATACGCAGTATTTT
cdr3_aa: CASSLTGSDTDTQYF
d_call: -
j_call: TRBJ2-3
clone_size: -
v_call: TRBV5-1

cdr3_nt: TGTGCCAGCAGCTTACGGCCTAGATCGCCCCTCGGCACAGATACGCAGTATTTT
cdr3_aa: CASSLRPRSPLGTDTQYF
d_call: -
j_call: TRBJ2-3
clone_size: -
v_call: TRBV11-2

cdr3_nt: TGCAGCGTTTTACACGGACCGAGCGGGGATACGCAGTATTTT
cdr3_aa: CSVLHGPSGDTQYF
d_call: -
j_call: TRBJ2-3
clone_size: -
v_call: TRBV29-1

cdr3_nt: TGTGCCAGCAGTTTAAGAGGACTAGCGGGTGGCGAGCAGTACTTC
cdr3_aa: CASSLRGLAGGEQYF
d_call: TRBD2
j_call: TRBJ2-7
clone_size: -
v_call: TRBV27